Presented here are 10 T cell receptor beta chains from one specimen sequenced in a study of cytomegalovirus exposure and HLA in healthy donors. A multiplex PCR was run with 60 Vbeta primers and 13 Jbeta primers. Only in-frame clones appear in the TCRdb table, and some are missing; sequencing was by immunoSEQ multiplex PCR. Of 75,000 to 80,000 clones in the sample, 80% were seen once. The sample consisted of PBMCs. The source is a male donor in good health and CMV-seronegative.

Concerning this clone: An end of the junction does not agree with germline; a read error may underlie this. The rearrangement links TRBV5-4 to TRBJ1-2; 7 nucleotides align to TRBD1. Germline CDR1 is SGHNT and CDR2 is YYREEE (reference sequence). The CDR3 is 14 residues long. Here the CDR3 reads CASSLMDRNYGYPF. CDR3 bases: TGTGCCAGCAGCTTGATGGACAGGAACTATGGCTACCCCTTC.

The chain has TRBV18 and TRBJ2-1; 7 nucleotides align to TRBD2. This CDR3 is built from 17 residues. The trim removed 0 bases at V and 5 bases at J, leaving 10 bases unmatched. Germline V gives CDR1 KGHSH, CDR2 LQKENI. The CDR3 DNA reads as TGTGCCAGCTCACCACCTCCGGGGGGTGGGTACGACAATGAGCAGTTCTTC. Amino acids: CASSPPPGGGYDNEQFF.

This clone was seen once. CDR3 coding DNA: TGTGCCAGCAGTGAAGATGTACAAGCCTACGAGCAGTACTTC. It specifies CASSEDVQAYEQYF. The chain has TRBV6-1 and TRBJ2-7; D is unclear. The V gene's germline CDR1 is MNHNS and CDR2 SASEGT. This CDR3 comprises 14 residues. Trimming left V 1 base short and J 2 bases short, with 9 bases between.

The chain uses TRBV7-9 and TRBJ1-3; D is perhaps TRBD1 (5 bases). V was clipped by 2 bases and J by 0 bases, with 11 bases between them. The CDR3 consists of 16 residues. The germline CDR1 and CDR2 sequences are SEHNR and FQNEAQ (reference sequence). CDR3 residues: CASSLRARASGNTIYF. CDR3 nucleotides: TGTGCCAGCAGCTTAAGGGCCAGGGCCTCTGGAAACACCATATATTTT.

The CDR3 here is CASSQERLAGGPGNEQFF. In DNA, the CDR3 is TGCGCCAGCAGCCAAGAGAGACTAGCGGGAGGACCGGGAAATGAGCAGTTCTTC. V and J are TRBV4-1 and TRBJ2-1; 13 bases line up with TRBD2. The CDR3 length is 18 residues. The ends lost 0 bases at V and 7 bases at J; junction bases unmatched: 9. Germline CDR1 is MGHRA and CDR2 is YSYEKL.

The chain is built from TRBV7-3 and TRBJ2-3, with D perhaps matching TRBD2 (6 bases). There are 15 residues in the CDR3. CDR1 is SGHTA and CDR2 is FQGTGA in the germline V gene. The V end lost 2 bases, the J end lost 0 bases, and 9 bases lay between the germline ends. CDR3 residues: CASSLVGGSTDTQYF. CDR3 DNA: TGTGCCAGCAGCTTAGTGGGAGGAAGCACAGATACGCAGTATTTT.

The rearrangement links TRBV5-4 to TRBJ1-2; D possibly corresponds to TRBD1 (5 bases). Germline V gives CDR1 SGHNT, CDR2 YYREEE (reference sequence). Trimming left V 4 bases short and J 1 base short, with 8 bases between. The CDR3 extends over 13 amino acids. The DNA for the CDR3 is TGTGCCAGCAGCCCAGACAGTAACTATGGCTACACCTTC. It is translated as CASSPDSNYGYTF.

The chain employs TRBV5-1 and TRBJ1-1; 7 bases are shared with TRBD1. The junction had 6 bases not matched to a gene; V was cut back by 5 bases and J by 8 bases. Germline V gene data show CDR1 as SGHRS and CDR2 as YFSETQ. The CDR3 consists of 12 residues. CDR3 bases: TGCGCCAGCAGTCCCGACAGGGCAGAAGCTTTCTTT. This sequence encodes CASSPDRAEAFF.

The chain joins TRBV5-1 to TRBJ1-2, with D tentatively TRBD1 (6 bases). The germline V and J ends were trimmed by 3 bases and 7 bases, with 25 bases remaining between them. CDR1 is SGHRS and CDR2 is YFSETQ in the germline V gene. The CDR3 has 17 amino acids. The DNA for the CDR3 is TGCGCCAGCAGCTCCGGATTACCAGGGGCGGAATCCCCTGGCTACACCTTC. This translates into CASSSGLPGAESPGYTF.

The chain carries TRBV18 and TRBJ1-1; possibly TRBD1 for D (6 bases). The CDR3 sequence is 13 residues long. Germline V gene lookup returns CDR1 KGHSH and CDR2 LQKENI. The V end lost 4 bases, the J end lost 3 bases, and 9 bases lay between the germline ends. CDR3 sequence (DNA): TGTGCCAGCTCACAAGGGACATACACTGAAGCTTTCTTT. Its translation is CASSQGTYTEAFF.